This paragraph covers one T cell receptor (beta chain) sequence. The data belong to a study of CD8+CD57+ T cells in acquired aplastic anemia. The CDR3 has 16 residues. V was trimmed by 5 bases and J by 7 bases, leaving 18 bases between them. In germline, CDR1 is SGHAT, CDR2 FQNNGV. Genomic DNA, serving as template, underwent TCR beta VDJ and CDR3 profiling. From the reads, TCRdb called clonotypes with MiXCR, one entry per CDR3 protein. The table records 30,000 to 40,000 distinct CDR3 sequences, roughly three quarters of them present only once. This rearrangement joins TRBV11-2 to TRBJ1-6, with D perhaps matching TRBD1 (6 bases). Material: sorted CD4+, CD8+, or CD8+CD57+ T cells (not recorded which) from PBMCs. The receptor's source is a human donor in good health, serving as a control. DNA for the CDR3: TGTGCCAGCAGCCAGAGTCACAGGGTACGGAATTCACCCCTCCACTTT. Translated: CASSQSHRVRNSPLHF.